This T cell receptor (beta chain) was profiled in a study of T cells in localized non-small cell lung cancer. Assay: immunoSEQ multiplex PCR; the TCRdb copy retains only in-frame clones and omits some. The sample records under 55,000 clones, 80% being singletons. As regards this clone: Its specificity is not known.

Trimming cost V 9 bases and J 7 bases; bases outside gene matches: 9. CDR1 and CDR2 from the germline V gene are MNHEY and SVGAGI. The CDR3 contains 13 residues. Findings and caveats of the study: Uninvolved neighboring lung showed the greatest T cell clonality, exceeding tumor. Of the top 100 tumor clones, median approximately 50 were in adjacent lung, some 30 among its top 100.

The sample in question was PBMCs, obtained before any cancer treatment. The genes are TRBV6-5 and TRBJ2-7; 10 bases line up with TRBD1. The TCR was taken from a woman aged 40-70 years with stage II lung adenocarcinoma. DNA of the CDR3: TGTGCCAGTTACGGGACAGGGGTTGGAGAGCAGTACTTC. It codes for CASYGTGVGEQYF.